These T cell receptor beta chains were read from a single sample in a study of blood T cell repertoires in COVID-19. Method: immunoSEQ multiplex PCR; TCRdb's copy keeps in-frame clones and lacks some. The sample consists of roughly 130,000 clones, approximately 87% of them appearing once. The sequenced material came from peripheral blood. These TCRs come from an older woman with acute or convalescent COVID-19. Both conserved end residues are part of each CDR3. Each record gives: V gene, D gene, J gene, clone size, CDR3 protein, CDR3 DNA. A D gene is named only where the DNA matches it firmly. For some rows the clone size is stated as once, few or many, or as a class when expanded; others skip it.

V gene: TRBV12-3/TRBV12-4; D gene: NA; J gene: TRBJ2-5; clone size: once; CDR3 protein: CASSLAYGETQYF; CDR3 DNA: TGTGCCAGCAGTCTCGCCTACGGAGAGACCCAGTACTTC
V gene: TRBV6-1; D gene: NA; J gene: TRBJ1-5; clone size: NA; CDR3 protein: CASSEDLGRRQPQHF; CDR3 DNA: TGTGCCAGCAGTGAAGACTTGGGGCGCCGGCAGCCCCAGCATTTT
V gene: TRBV5-4; D gene: TRBD2; J gene: TRBJ2-1; clone size: NA; CDR3 protein: CASQRGTSGNNEQFF; CDR3 DNA: TGTGCCAGTCAGAGGGGGACTAGCGGAAACAATGAGCAGTTCTTC
V gene: TRBV7-8; D gene: TRBD2; J gene: TRBJ2-1; clone size: NA; CDR3 protein: CASSLYRTSGRRFNEQFF; CDR3 DNA: TGTGCCAGCAGCTTATACCGGACTAGCGGGAGGCGTTTTAATGAGCAGTTCTTC
V gene: TRBV6-5; D gene: NA; J gene: TRBJ1-4; clone size: NA; CDR3 protein: CATKGGGEKLFF; CDR3 DNA: TGTGCCACCAAGGGGGGGGGAGAAAAACTGTTTTTT
V gene: TRBV14; D gene: NA; J gene: TRBJ1-3; clone size: NA; CDR3 protein: CASSQGIQARNTIYF; CDR3 DNA: TGTGCCAGCAGCCAAGGGATCCAGGCTCGAAACACCATATATTTT
V gene: TRBV10-3; D gene: TRBD2; J gene: TRBJ2-1; clone size: NA; CDR3 protein: CAISESGVAGGPGSYNEQFF; CDR3 DNA: TGTGCCATCAGTGAGTCGGGGGTAGCGGGAGGGCCAGGCTCCTACAATGAGCAGTTCTTC
V gene: TRBV19; D gene: NA; J gene: TRBJ1-2; clone size: NA; CDR3 protein: CASSIGQALDGYTF; CDR3 DNA: TGTGCCAGTAGTATAGGACAGGCGTTGGATGGCTACACCTTC
V gene: TRBV7-8; D gene: NA; J gene: TRBJ1-1; clone size: NA; CDR3 protein: CASREGEGVMNTEAFF; CDR3 DNA: TGTGCCAGCCGCGAGGGTGAGGGTGTCATGAACACTGAAGCTTTCTTT
V gene: TRBV5-4; D gene: NA; J gene: TRBJ1-5; clone size: NA; CDR3 protein: CASSEGASSNQPQHF; CDR3 DNA: TGTGCCAGCAGCGAGGGCGCGTCTAGCAATCAGCCCCAGCATTTT
V gene: TRBV19; D gene: NA; J gene: TRBJ1-1; clone size: NA; CDR3 protein: CASSVLQGWNTEAFF; CDR3 DNA: TGTGCCAGTAGTGTCTTACAGGGTTGGAACACTGAAGCTTTCTTT
V gene: TRBV18; D gene: NA; J gene: TRBJ1-2; clone size: NA; CDR3 protein: CASSPNPRGRGYTF; CDR3 DNA: TGTGCCAGCTCACCAAACCCCAGGGGACGTGGCTACACCTTC
V gene: TRBV7-9; D gene: NA; J gene: TRBJ1-2; clone size: NA; CDR3 protein: CASPATGDGYTF; CDR3 DNA: TGTGCCAGCCCTGCAACAGGAGATGGCTACACCTTC
V gene: TRBV9; D gene: NA; J gene: TRBJ2-5; clone size: once; CDR3 protein: CASSVGIASETQYF; CDR3 DNA: TGTGCCAGCAGCGTAGGGATAGCGTCTGAGACCCAGTACTTC
V gene: TRBV24-1; D gene: NA; J gene: TRBJ1-2; clone size: once; CDR3 protein: CATSGGTVYGYTF; CDR3 DNA: TGTGCCACCAGCGGCGGGACGGTCTATGGCTACACCTTC
V gene: TRBV6-5; D gene: NA; J gene: TRBJ2-2; clone size: NA; CDR3 protein: CASRRRGGELFF; CDR3 DNA: TGTGCCAGCAGACGAAGGGGCGGGGAGCTGTTTTTT
V gene: TRBV7-3; D gene: TRBD2; J gene: TRBJ2-2; clone size: few; CDR3 protein: CASSPLGLAGGPGTGELFF; CDR3 DNA: TGTGCCAGCAGCCCCCTGGGACTAGCGGGAGGGCCTGGGACCGGGGAGCTGTTTTTT
V gene: TRBV11-3; D gene: NA; J gene: TRBJ2-2; clone size: NA; CDR3 protein: CASSPIFSGATGELFF; CDR3 DNA: TGTGCCAGCAGCCCTATTTTTAGCGGTGCCACCGGGGAGCTGTTTTTT
V gene: TRBV7-3; D gene: NA; J gene: TRBJ2-1; clone size: NA; CDR3 protein: CASSSDSYLSEQFF; CDR3 DNA: TGTGCCAGCAGCTCGGACAGTTACCTATCTGAGCAGTTCTTC
V gene: TRBV2; D gene: TRBD1; J gene: TRBJ1-6; clone size: NA; CDR3 protein: CASKKGQGRNSPLHF; CDR3 DNA: TGTGCCAGCAAAAAAGGACAGGGTCGTAATTCACCCCTCCACTTT
V gene: TRBV10-2; D gene: TRBD1; J gene: TRBJ1-2; clone size: NA; CDR3 protein: CASMGEGQGVIGYTF; CDR3 DNA: TGCGCCAGCATGGGGGAGGGACAGGGAGTGATTGGCTACACCTTC
V gene: TRBV28; D gene: NA; J gene: TRBJ2-5; clone size: NA; CDR3 protein: CASSQGQVETQYF; CDR3 DNA: TGTGCCAGCAGTCAGGGACAAGTAGAGACCCAGTACTTC
V gene: TRBV7-9; D gene: NA; J gene: TRBJ1-2; clone size: NA; CDR3 protein: CASSLGGAGGYTF; CDR3 DNA: TGTGCCAGCAGCTTGGGGGGGGCTGGAGGCTACACCTTC
V gene: TRBV10-1; D gene: NA; J gene: TRBJ2-7; clone size: once; CDR3 protein: CASSDGLALREQYF; CDR3 DNA: TGCGCCAGCAGTGACGGGCTAGCTCTGAGGGAGCAGTACTTC
V gene: TRBV27; D gene: NA; J gene: TRBJ1-5; clone size: NA; CDR3 protein: CASSLEYSNQPQHF; CDR3 DNA: TGTGCCAGCAGTTTAGAGTATAGCAATCAGCCCCAGCATTTT
V gene: TRBV29-1; D gene: TRBD1; J gene: TRBJ2-3; clone size: NA; CDR3 protein: CSVAGGRGTDTQYF; CDR3 DNA: TGCAGCGTTGCAGGGGGTCGTGGCACAGATACGCAGTATTTT
V gene: TRBV5-1; D gene: TRBD1; J gene: TRBJ1-1; clone size: NA; CDR3 protein: CASSGTGGTEAFF; CDR3 DNA: TGCGCCAGTTCCGGGACAGGAGGAACTGAAGCTTTCTTT
V gene: TRBV27; D gene: NA; J gene: TRBJ1-6; clone size: NA; CDR3 protein: CASSWLIYNSPLHF; CDR3 DNA: TGTGCCAGCAGTTGGCTGATTTATAATTCACCCCTCCACTTT
V gene: TRBV5-4; D gene: NA; J gene: TRBJ1-2; clone size: NA; CDR3 protein: CASSMTGNYGYTF; CDR3 DNA: TGTGCCAGCAGCATGACGGGAAACTATGGCTACACCTTC
V gene: TRBV6-6; D gene: NA; J gene: TRBJ2-7; clone size: NA; CDR3 protein: CASSQPPGTGGTTSGRTTYEQYF; CDR3 DNA: TGTGCCAGCAGTCAACCTCCCGGGACAGGGGGGACCACTAGCGGGAGAACGACCTACGAGCAGTACTTC
V gene: TRBV9; D gene: NA; J gene: TRBJ2-1; clone size: once; CDR3 protein: CASSPRLGSGGYNEQFF; CDR3 DNA: TGTGCCAGCAGCCCGCGCCTAGGGAGCGGAGGCTACAATGAGCAGTTCTTC
V gene: TRBV19; D gene: TRBD2; J gene: TRBJ2-1; clone size: NA; CDR3 protein: CASSLRTSGGSSYNEQFF; CDR3 DNA: TGTGCCAGTAGTCTCCGGACTAGCGGGGGTAGCTCCTACAATGAGCAGTTCTTC
V gene: TRBV10-2; D gene: TRBD2; J gene: TRBJ2-2; clone size: NA; CDR3 protein: CASRLAGESTGELFF; CDR3 DNA: TGCGCCAGCAGGCTAGCGGGAGAGAGCACCGGGGAGCTGTTTTTT
V gene: TRBV19; D gene: NA; J gene: TRBJ1-1; clone size: once; CDR3 protein: CASSIDRGTSLGTEAFF; CDR3 DNA: TGTGCCAGTAGTATAGATCGGGGGACCTCCCTGGGGACTGAAGCTTTCTTT
V gene: TRBV10-3; D gene: TRBD1; J gene: TRBJ2-1; clone size: NA; CDR3 protein: CAAQGAGPSGGNEQFF; CDR3 DNA: TGTGCCGCCCAGGGGGCCGGACCCTCAGGGGGAAATGAGCAGTTCTTC
V gene: TRBV11-2; D gene: NA; J gene: TRBJ1-1; clone size: NA; CDR3 protein: CASSWGRGNTEAFF; CDR3 DNA: TGTGCCAGCAGCTGGGGAAGGGGTAACACTGAAGCTTTCTTT
V gene: TRBV7-8; D gene: TRBD1; J gene: TRBJ1-5; clone size: once; CDR3 protein: CASSRGTGLQPQHF; CDR3 DNA: TGTGCCAGCAGCCGCGGGACAGGGTTGCAGCCCCAGCATTTT
V gene: TRBV28; D gene: NA; J gene: TRBJ1-2; clone size: NA; CDR3 protein: CASSLADRGYGYTF; CDR3 DNA: TGTGCCAGCAGTTTAGCGGACAGAGGCTATGGCTACACCTTC
V gene: TRBV7-2; D gene: TRBD2; J gene: TRBJ2-5; clone size: NA; CDR3 protein: CASSSAGGHGTQYF; CDR3 DNA: TGTGCCAGCAGCTCAGCGGGAGGGCACGGGACCCAGTACTTC
V gene: TRBV19; D gene: NA; J gene: TRBJ2-3; clone size: NA; CDR3 protein: CASSVGGGTDTQYF; CDR3 DNA: TGTGCCAGTAGTGTTGGCGGGGGCACAGATACGCAGTATTTT
V gene: TRBV6-5; D gene: TRBD1; J gene: TRBJ1-4; clone size: NA; CDR3 protein: CASSLTGRNEKLFF; CDR3 DNA: TGTGCCAGCAGTTTGACAGGGCGAAATGAAAAACTGTTTTTT